This entry describes one T cell receptor (beta chain). Its target is unknown. This sample was taken from a study of cytomegalovirus exposure and HLA in healthy donors. V shed 8 bases and J 3 bases; nucleotides not matched to a gene: 8. Germline lookup yields CDR1 SGHRS and CDR2 YFSETQ. The CDR3 contains 14 residues. A multiplex PCR was run with 60 Vbeta primers and 13 Jbeta primers. The data were produced by immunoSEQ multiplex PCR, yet TCRdb's version contains in-frame clones alone and is incomplete. Of fewer than 55,000 clones in the sample, around 72% were seen once. Whole-study findings and limits: The records held CMV serostatus as the only immune exposure information. In a later analysis, HLA-associated beta chains showed higher expansion and lower generation probabilities than comparable chains. Productive status was seen about 90% or about 30% of the time for most TCR beta V segments in an earlier analysis. TCR beta sequences reportedly predicted most subjects' HLA-A and HLA-B alleles accurately.

The sequencing sample was made of PBMCs. The source is a woman aged 45-65 years in good health and CMV-seropositive. The rearrangement uses TRBV5-1 and TRBJ2-7; 10 bases match TRBD2. The CDR3 DNA reads TGCGCCAGTACGCTAACTAGCGGGGACTACGAGCAGTACTTC. Translation: CASTLTSGDYEQYF.